These 8 T cell receptor beta chains share one sample of origin, sequenced in a study of OX40 agonist ivuxolimab in advanced cancers. Data came from immunoSEQ multiplex PCR; TCRdb stores just in-frame clones and leaves some out. This repertoire shows nearly 55,000 clones, roughly 89% found once; its top ten account for more than 1.3%. The sequencing used CD4+ or CD8+ T cells sorted from blood, collected in a trial of the OX40 agonist ivuxolimab. Source of these receptors: an adult with an advanced solid tumor such as melanoma, head and neck, liver or kidney cancer.

This chain's CDR3 is CSVRGTGGPRNYGYTF. The CDR3 DNA sequence: TGCAGCGTCCGGGGAACGGGAGGGCCTCGGAACTATGGCTACACCTTC. The chain uses TRBV29-1 and TRBJ1-2; D uncertain. Germline assignment: CDR1 SQVTM and CDR2 ANQGSEA. The V end lost 6 bases, the J end lost 2 bases, and 22 bases lay between the germline ends. The length of the CDR3 is 16 residues.

This clone was seen only once. The chain links TRBV9 to TRBJ2-7; a weak D match, TRBD2 (6 bases). Germline V gene data show CDR1 as SGDLS and CDR2 as YYNGEE. The CDR3 totals 14 residues. Trimming removed 4 bases at V and 4 bases at J, with 15 bases between. The CDR3 coding sequence is TGTGCCAGCAGCACAACCGGGGGTGGATACGAGCAGTACTTC. Translation gives CASSTTGGGYEQYF. The variable domain in full, with the rest retrieved from reference TRBV9 and TRBJ2-7, is DSGVTQTPKHLITATGQRVTLRCSPRSGDLSVYWYQQSLDQGLQFLIQYYNGEERAKGNILERFSAQQFPDLHSELNLSSLELGDSALYFCASSTTGGGYEQYFGPGTRLTVT.

The chain employs TRBV10-2 and TRBJ1-6; TRBD1 matches 9 bases. CDR3 size: 17 residues. The V gene end was trimmed by 8 bases and the J gene end by 0 bases; junction bases not matched to a gene: 8. Germline V gene sequence: CDR1 WSHSY, CDR2 SAAADI. The CDR3 here is CASSNRGLSSYNSPLHF. The CDR3 nucleotides read TGCGCCAGCTCCAACAGGGGGCTGAGCTCCTATAATTCACCCCTCCACTTT.

V and J are TRBV20-1 and TRBJ2-1; D call uncertain. The CDR3 totals 10 residues. CDR1 and CDR2 from the germline V gene are DFQATT and SNEGSKA (reference sequence). Between the trimmed V and J ends, which lost 4 bases and 5 bases, there was a span of 3 bases. CDR3 residues: CSATDNEQFF. The CDR3 nucleotides are TGCAGTGCTACCGACAATGAGCAGTTCTTC.

The chain joins TRBV5-1 to TRBJ2-5; 9 bases fit TRBD1. Per germline, CDR1 SGHRS and CDR2 YFSETQ. The CDR3 consists of 14 residues. With 4 bases clipped from V and 3 bases from J, the junction kept 4 bases outside the gene matches. CDR3 bases: TGCGCCAGCAGCCAAACAGGGGGCGAAGAGACCCAGTACTTC. Translating it yields CASSQTGGEETQYF.

V gene TRBV18 combines with J gene TRBJ2-7; 7 bases match TRBD1. The CDR3 has 15 residues. V shed 3 bases and J 2 bases; nucleotides not matched to a gene: 7. Germline CDR1 KGHSH, CDR2 LQKENI. Here the CDR3 DNA reads TGTGCCAGCTCACCCAACCGGGACAGCACCTACGAGCAGTACTTC. The encoded protein is CASSPNRDSTYEQYF.

The chain couples TRBV5-1 to TRBJ1-1; perhaps TRBD1 as D (6 bases). This CDR3 is 16 amino acids long. Trimming shortened V by 4 bases and J by 1 base, and 17 bases separated the two germline ends. Germline CDR1 is SGHRS and CDR2 is YFSETQ. DNA of the CDR3: TGCGCCAGCAGCCTACAGGGAGGACAGACGAACACTGAAGCTTTCTTT. This gives the protein CASSLQGGQTNTEAFF.

The chain has TRBV4-2 and TRBJ2-5; TRBD2 is a possible D gene (5 bases). The CDR3 totals 14 residues. V lost 5 bases and J 0 bases, leaving 10 bases between the germline ends. Per germline, CDR1 LGHNA and CDR2 YNFKEQ. CDR3 protein: CASSGRGDQETQYF. CDR3 sequence (DNA): TGTGCCAGCAGCGGCCGGGGTGACCAAGAGACCCAGTACTTC.